The rows below give T cell receptor beta chains drawn from one sample of a study of CD8+ T cells in alopecia areata. Data came from immunoSEQ multiplex PCR; TCRdb stores just in-frame clones and leaves some out. Among 87,000 or so clones, 70% to 85% were seen once, and the ten largest hold roughly 17%. The sequences come from CD8+ T cells sorted from blood, collected at week 44, from a patient treated with tofacitinib. Receptors were obtained from a human donor with alopecia areata. The conserved cysteine and the conserved F or W are not part of the CDR3 here. D genes are given only for firm matches. Some rows mark clone size as missing; the rest say once, few, many or name a class of expanded clone.

CDR3: ASGGEETQY; D: NA; size: NA; J: TRBJ2-5; V: TRBV6-4
CDR3: SVEGGTGFTEAF; D: NA; size: NA; J: TRBJ1-1; V: TRBV29-1
CDR3: SVEEVGAAYEQY; D: NA; size: few; J: TRBJ2-7; V: TRBV29-1
CDR3: ASSSKLQDGYT; D: NA; size: NA; J: TRBJ1-2; V: TRBV7-9
CDR3: ASSSRDRPQDTQY; D: TRBD1; size: NA; J: TRBJ2-3; V: TRBV7-9
CDR3: ASSQGGINNSPLH; D: NA; size: NA; J: TRBJ1-6; V: TRBV14
CDR3: ASSIQGEAF; D: TRBD1; size: NA; J: TRBJ1-1; V: TRBV5-6
CDR3: ASSLFQYEQY; D: NA; size: NA; J: NA; V: TRBV7-2
CDR3: ASSQDRTGVLGYT; D: TRBD1; size: NA; J: TRBJ1-2; V: TRBV4-3
CDR3: ASSPGAYEQY; D: NA; size: NA; J: TRBJ2-7; V: TRBV25-1
CDR3: ASSFVGGTKNIQY; D: NA; size: few; J: TRBJ2-4; V: TRBV7-9
CDR3: ATSRDEGLGQPQH; D: NA; size: NA; J: TRBJ1-5; V: TRBV15
CDR3: AWSEASSYNEQF; D: NA; size: NA; J: TRBJ2-1; V: TRBV30
CDR3: ASSSEFGGHDEQY; D: NA; size: once; J: TRBJ2-7; V: TRBV11-3
CDR3: ASSYFPPTHGYT; D: NA; size: few; J: TRBJ1-2; V: TRBV6-5